Below are 14 T cell receptor beta chains sequenced from a single sample in a study of shared clonotypes between healthy human individuals. Data came from immunoSEQ multiplex PCR; TCRdb stores just in-frame clones and leaves some out. The sample lists around 2.5 million clones, 93% seen once, with 0.36% in the top ten. The sample consisted of naive CD4+ T cells from PBMCs. Subset meaning: CD45RA+ positively selected. The receptors were sampled from a young man in good health. Some clones in this sample may be carry-over from other donors' samples.

The chain links TRBV28 to TRBJ1-5; D gene unclear. This CDR3 is 14 amino acids long. V lost 6 bases and J 7 bases, leaving 16 bases between the germline ends. Germline CDR1 MDHEN, CDR2 SYDVKM. The chain's CDR3 is CASRTTPREQPQHF. CDR3 bases: TGTGCCAGCAGGACGACACCCCGGGAGCAGCCCCAGCATTTT.

Concerning this clone: The same CDR3 also results from other DNA sequences found in this sample. The chain has TRBV9 and TRBJ2-3, with TRBD2 as a possible D gene (6 bases). The ends were cut back, 0 bases at V and 3 bases at J, with 8 bases in the middle. The CDR3 has 14 amino acids. Per the germline V gene, CDR1 is SGDLS and CDR2 is YYNGEE. The CDR3 loop is CASSVGSGTDTQYF. Here the CDR3 DNA reads TGTGCCAGCAGCGTAGGTAGCGGAACAGATACGCAGTATTTT. Variable domain in full (rest from reference TRBV9 and TRBJ2-3): DSGVTQTPKHLITATGQRVTLRCSPRSGDLSVYWYQQSLDQGLQFLIQYYNGEERAKGNILERFSAQQFPDLHSELNLSSLELGDSALYFCASSVGSGTDTQYFGPGTRLTVL.

This chain connects TRBV5-1 to TRBJ2-1; 9 bases are a match to TRBD1. J lost 10 bases, V lost 0 bases, and 8 bases had no gene match. This CDR3 has 15 amino acids. The germline V gene has CDR1 SGHRS and CDR2 YFSETQ. The CDR3 loop reads CASSLVSQGAGEQFF. DNA for the CDR3: TGCGCCAGCAGCTTGGTATCACAGGGGGCTGGGGAGCAGTTCTTC.

This clone was observed a single time. The chain uses TRBV28 and TRBJ1-2; D gene uncertain. Germline V gives CDR1 MDHEN, CDR2 SYDVKM. CDR3 length equals 14 residues. V was shortened by 6 bases and J by 2 bases, with 13 bases between the two germline ends. The CDR3 DNA reads TGTGCCAGCAGCAGTTTCACTGGGAACTATGGCTACACCTTC. It encodes CASSSFTGNYGYTF.

V and J are TRBV25-1 and TRBJ2-3; possible D gene TRBD1, 6 bases. The CDR3 length is 13 residues. From germline, CDR1 is MGHDK and CDR2 SYGVNS. V was trimmed by 3 bases and J by 9 bases, leaving 13 bases between them. The CDR3 region has the DNA TGTGCCAGCAGTGACAAAACAGGGATAACGCAGTATTTT. The encoded protein is CASSDKTGITQYF.

This chain connects TRBV7-3 to TRBJ2-2; possibly TRBD1 for D (5 bases). CDR3 length: 13 residues. CDR1 is SGHTA and CDR2 is FQGTGA in the germline V gene. Trimming stripped 5 bases from V and 5 bases from J, with 9 bases between. CDR3 region: CASSPGPTGELFF. DNA for the CDR3: TGTGCCAGCAGCCCAGGGCCAACCGGGGAGCTGTTTTTT. The full variable domain, completed using reference TRBV7-3 and TRBJ2-2, is GAGVSQTPSNKVTEKGKYVELRCDPISGHTALYWYRQSLGQGPEFLIYFQGTGAADDSGLPNDRFFAVRPEGSVSTLKIQRTERGDSAVYLCASSPGPTGELFFGEGSRLTVL.

The gene calls are TRBV9 and TRBJ2-1; 16 bases match TRBD2. The ends lost 3 bases at V and 14 bases at J; junction bases unmatched: 11. This CDR3 has 16 residues. Germline CDR1 reads SGDLS; CDR2 reads YYNGEE. The CDR3 here is CASSAEPGLAGGPEFF. The CDR3 coding sequence is TGTGCCAGCAGCGCGGAACCGGGACTAGCGGGAGGGCCGGAGTTCTTC.

Notes on this clone: This sample also contains other DNA sequences that code for the same CDR3. The V gene is TRBV2, the J gene TRBJ2-2; the D is unclear. V was pared by 5 bases and J by 5 bases, with 15 bases between. Germline V gene data show CDR1 as SNHLY and CDR2 as FYNNEI. CDR3 length: 15 amino acids. The CDR3 reads CASSPTGVGTGELFF. The CDR3 nucleotides read TGTGCCAGCAGTCCGACTGGTGTGGGGACCGGGGAGCTGTTTTTT. Combining the CDR3 with reference TRBV2 and TRBJ2-2 gives the whole variable domain EPEVTQTPSHQVTQMGQEVILRCVPISNHLYFYWYRQILGQKVEFLVSFYNNEISEKSEIFDDQFSVERPDGSNFTLKIRSTKLEDSAMYFCASSPTGVGTGELFFGEGSRLTVL.

The gene calls are TRBV11-2 and TRBJ2-5; the D gene could be TRBD1 or TRBD2 (5 bases each). CDR1 and CDR2 from the germline V gene are SGHAT and FQNNGV. This CDR3 is 13 amino acids long. Trimming removed 5 bases at V and 5 bases at J, with 12 bases between. This CDR3 reads CASSPGSRETQYF. For the CDR3, the DNA is TGTGCCAGCAGCCCAGGGAGTCGGGAGACCCAGTACTTC.

This clone was recorded a few times. The V and J genes are TRBV7-9 and TRBJ1-5, with 7 bases fitting TRBD1. The CDR3 spans 14 residues. The V and J ends lost 3 bases and 3 bases, in that order; junction bases with no gene match: 2. Germline V gives CDR1 SEHNR, CDR2 FQNEAQ (reference sequence). CDR3 protein: CASSLGQNNQPQHF. Written as DNA, the CDR3 is TGTGCCAGCAGCTTGGGACAGAACAATCAGCCCCAGCATTTT.

This clone was detected once. This chain links TRBV28 with TRBJ1-3; the match to TRBD1 covers 10 bases. From germline, CDR1 is MDHEN and CDR2 SYDVKM. The CDR3 runs to 13 residues. V dropped 10 bases and J dropped 4; count of bases not matched to a gene: 4. The CDR3 DNA reads as TGTGCCACTTGGACAGGGGGAGGAAACACCATATATTTT. Translation gives CATWTGGGNTIYF.

The chain combines TRBV6-5 with TRBJ2-5; 12 positions agree with TRBD2. From germline, CDR1 is MNHEY and CDR2 SVGAGI. Trimming cost V 7 bases and J 4 bases; bases outside gene matches: 7. This CDR3 comprises 15 residues. The CDR3 loop reads CASMLAGGPRETQYF. For the CDR3, the DNA is TGTGCCAGCATGCTAGCGGGAGGGCCGCGAGAGACCCAGTACTTC.

This chain uses TRBV5-1 with TRBJ1-3, with 7 bases lining up with TRBD1. The CDR3 runs 15 residues. V shed 0 bases, J shed 5 bases, and the junction held 5 bases outside the gene matches. Germline CDR1 is SGHRS and CDR2 is YFSETQ. This chain's CDR3 is CASSLAGTERNTIYF. The CDR3 coding sequence is TGCGCCAGCAGCTTGGCGGGGACAGAACGAAACACCATATATTTT.

Details on this clone: The sample contains more than one DNA sequence encoding this CDR3. The chain joins TRBV29-1 to TRBJ2-7, with TRBD2 identical over 12 bases. The V gene end was trimmed by 4 bases and the J gene end by 1 base; junction bases not matched to a gene: 2. This CDR3 has 14 residues. Per the germline V gene, CDR1 is SQVTM and CDR2 is ANQGSEA. The CDR3 DNA is TGCAGCGTTGTGACTAGCGGGAGTTCCTACGAGCAGTACTTC. Its translation is CSVVTSGSSYEQYF.